This T cell receptor beta chain appears in the sequencing data of a study of cytomegalovirus exposure and HLA in healthy donors. PCR amplification relied on 60 Vbeta primers (plus 13 Jbeta primers). The assay was immunoSEQ multiplex PCR, and TCRdb's table has in-frame clones only and misses some. The table shows under 65,000 clones, with around 80% occurring only once. Of note for this clone: What it recognizes is unknown.

Study outcomes and limitations: The records held CMV serostatus as the only immune exposure information. Indistinguishable V segments such as TRBV6-2 and TRBV6-3 were excluded. Per published reports, the classifier diagnosed cytomegalovirus status with high specificity and sensitivity. Through in vitro validation, three CMV-associated chains were shown to be specific for CMV antigens.

The germline CDR1 and CDR2 sequences are SGHRS and YFSETQ. The CDR3 loop spans 14 amino acids. The V and J ends lost 9 bases and 5 bases respectively, with 21 bases between them. Specimen: PBMCs. The clonotype was recovered from a man aged 50-60 years in good health and CMV-seronegative. V gene TRBV5-1 combines with J gene TRBJ2-7; a possible D gene is TRBD1 (7 bases). The CDR3 spells CATRVRGAADEQYF. In nucleotides, the CDR3 is TGCGCCACCAGAGTCAGGGGGGCGGCAGACGAGCAGTACTTC.